This T cell receptor beta chain was recovered during a study of Ad26.COV2.S vaccination and SARS-CoV-2 variants. To note about this clone: Antigen: not known.

CDR1 is LNHNV, CDR2 YYDKDF, per germline (reference sequence). The CDR3 runs to 15 residues. Between the trimmed V and J ends, which lost 5 bases and 4 bases, there was a span of 15 bases. Study-wide points: Marked by substantial breadth, spike-specific CD8+ and CD4+ T cell responses were reportedly seen after vaccination.

TCRdb's table, derived via immunoSEQ multiplex PCR, lists solely in-frame clones and lacks some. The sample records hundreds of thousands of clones, approximately 90% being singletons. Sample: peripheral blood, taken after recovery from COVID-19. V gene TRBV15 combines with J gene TRBJ1-3; D is undetermined. This clonotype was obtained from a human donor who had recovered from COVID-19. CDR3 nucleotides: TGTGCCACCAGCCTCGAGGGCGGTAAGGGAAACACCATATATTTT. Translating it yields CATSLEGGKGNTIYF.